This TCR beta chain was obtained from a study of identical twins. Regarding the study as a whole: In zero-insertion analyses, partial confounding could arise from invariant MAIT and iNKT cells. A cross-sectional statistical analysis, not follow-up of the same donors, supported the conclusions.

Through template switching, a universal primer site was introduced, and the cDNA contained unique molecular identifiers. Via MiXCR, TCRdb re-called the 5' RACE reads, giving one row per CDR3 protein. The repertoire holds 1,800,000 or so distinct CDR3 sequences, roughly a third seen once, with 0.25% to 0.3% in the top ten. A word on this clonotype: What it recognizes is unknown. This could be a read error, since a much larger clone is one nucleotide away.

Healthy Caucasians, and only they, were the donors. The sample taken for sequencing was cord blood. The clonotype originates from a newborn girl in good health.

The CDR3 reads CASRLIVAGGRDEQYF. The CDR3 DNA sequence: TGCGCCAGCAGGCTCATAGTAGCGGGGGGAAGGGATGAGCAGTACTTC. This sequence joins TRBV4-1 and TRBJ2-7, with 10 bases lining up with TRBD2. The ends lost 6 bases at V and 7 bases at J; junction bases unmatched: 15. This CDR3 region has 16 residues. Germline V CDR1 and CDR2: MGHRA, YSYEKL.